These 24 T cell receptor beta chains came from one sample sequenced in a study of shared clonotypes between healthy human individuals. Clones were sequenced by immunoSEQ multiplex PCR, and TCRdb holds only the in-frame ones, with some missing. Counted here are about 640,000 clones, approximately 79% occurring once; the ten biggest clones make up under 2%. Sequenced sample: memory CD4+ T cells sorted from blood. Subset given: CD45RA-negative fraction. The source of these receptors is a woman in her 30s in good health.

This chain uses TRBV19 with TRBJ2-1, with 9 bases matching TRBD2. The V gene end was trimmed by 0 bases and the J gene end by 7 bases; junction bases not matched to a gene: 10. This CDR3 has 17 residues. The germline V gene encodes CDR1 LNHDA and CDR2 SQIVND (reference sequence). In DNA form, the CDR3 reads TGTGCCAGTAGTATAGATTCCTCCCGCGGGAGGGGTAATGAGCAGTTCTTC. Translating gives CASSIDSSRGRGNEQFF.

This sequence joins TRBV7-9 and TRBJ2-7, with 8 bases fitting TRBD2. Germline assignment: CDR1 SEHNR and CDR2 FQNEAQ (reference sequence). This CDR3 region has 14 residues. V shed 0 bases, J shed 6 bases, and the junction held 4 bases outside the gene matches. The CDR3 spells CASSLAGTSSEQYF. CDR3 bases: TGTGCCAGCAGCTTAGCCGGGACTAGTTCCGAGCAGTACTTC. The whole variable domain, filled in from reference TRBV7-9 and TRBJ2-7, reads DTGVSQNPRHKITKRGQNVTFRCDPISEHNRLYWYRQTLGQGPEFLTYFQNEAQLEKSRLLSDRFSAERPKGSFSTLEIQRTEQGDSAMYLCASSLAGTSSEQYFGPGTRLTVT.

This chain connects TRBV2 to TRBJ1-2; D gene ambiguous. Trimming cost V 8 bases and J 2 bases, with 12 bases left between them. Germline CDR1 and CDR2: SNHLY and FYNNEI. This CDR3 is built from 13 residues. The CDR3 reads CASVYNGNYGYTF. Written as DNA, the CDR3 is TGTGCCAGCGTATACAACGGGAACTATGGCTACACCTTC.

In DNA, the CDR3 is TGTGCCAGCAGCCGCAGTCCAACATCCCCCATGAACACTGAAGCTTTCTTT. Amino acids: CASSRSPTSPMNTEAFF. The V gene is TRBV7-9, the J gene TRBJ1-1; D is ambiguous. The CDR3 has 17 amino acids. CDR1 and CDR2 from the germline V gene are SEHNR and FQNEAQ (reference sequence). Trimming removed 5 bases from V and 0 bases from J, with 19 bases in between.

The chain is built from TRBV30 and TRBJ2-1; no firm D call. This CDR3 has 13 amino acids. CDR1 is GTSNPN and CDR2 is SVGIG in the germline V gene (reference sequence). Trimming removed 0 bases from V and 7 bases from J, with 10 bases in between. CDR3 residues: CAWSVNFENEQFF. The CDR3 DNA is TGTGCCTGGAGTGTGAATTTCGAGAATGAGCAGTTCTTC. Full variable domain (outside the CDR3, taken from reference TRBV30 and TRBJ2-1): SQTIHQWPATLVQPVGSPLSLECTVEGTSNPNLYWYRQAAGRGLQLLFYSVGIGQISSEVPQNLSASRPQDRQFILSSKKLLLSDSGFYLCAWSVNFENEQFFGPGTRLTVL.

This clone was counted ten times or more. V is TRBV6-5 and J is TRBJ2-1; TRBD2 matches at 11 bases. V dropped 10 bases and J dropped 4; count of bases not matched to a gene: 9. Germline loops: CDR1 MNHEY, CDR2 SVGAGI. The CDR3 has 15 residues. The CDR3 region is CATGSLAGGYNEQFF. The DNA for the CDR3 is TGTGCCACCGGATCCCTAGCGGGGGGTTACAATGAGCAGTTCTTC.

The CDR3 here is CASSLRYEQYF. DNA for the CDR3: TGTGCCAGCAGCTTAAGATACGAGCAGTACTTC. The chain links TRBV7-8 to TRBJ2-7; no reliable D call. This CDR3 is built from 11 residues. Per germline, CDR1 SGHVS and CDR2 FQNEAQ. Trimming shortened V by 2 bases and J by 4 bases, and 3 bases separated the two germline ends.

The chain is built from TRBV5-1 and TRBJ1-2, with D unclear. V was cut by 5 bases and J by 6 bases, with 14 bases left in between. Germline V CDR1 and CDR2: SGHRS, YFSETQ. The CDR3 loop spans 13 amino acids. In nucleotides, the CDR3 is TGCGCCAGCAGTCCGACCGGGTCTCATGGCTACACCTTC. Residues: CASSPTGSHGYTF.

The chain links TRBV18 to TRBJ1-1, with 7 bases matching TRBD1. The V segment lost 1 base and the J segment 2 bases; nucleotides outside the gene matches: 4. The CDR3 spans 15 residues. Germline loops: CDR1 KGHSH, CDR2 LQKENI. The CDR3 DNA sequence: TGTGCCAGCTCACCACTCGGACAGGATAACACTGAAGCTTTCTTT. It is translated as CASSPLGQDNTEAFF.

This clone was counted a few times. This chain connects TRBV23-1 to TRBJ2-7, with 11 bases aligning to TRBD2. TRBV23-1 is classed as an ORF, of uncertain function. Trimming took 2 bases from V and 7 from J; bases not matched to a gene: 16. The CDR3 has 18 residues. The chain's CDR3 is CASSQKGLAELRPEEQYF. The CDR3 nucleotides read TGCGCCAGCAGTCAAAAGGGACTAGCGGAACTACGTCCTGAGGAGCAGTACTTC.

CDR3: CASSFGTEVDTQYF. Written as DNA, the CDR3 is TGCGCCAGCAGCTTCGGGACAGAGGTGGATACGCAGTATTTT. The V and J genes are TRBV5-1 and TRBJ2-3; 7 nucleotides line up with TRBD1. Losses at the gene ends were 2 bases for V and 6 bases for J; bases not matched to a gene: 6. The germline V gene has CDR1 SGHRS and CDR2 YFSETQ. This CDR3 region has 14 residues. The entire variable domain, with the rest obtained from reference TRBV5-1 and TRBJ2-3, is as follows: KAGVTQTPRYLIKTRGQQVTLSCSPISGHRSVSWYQQTPGQGLQFLFEYFSETQRNKGNFPGRFSGRQFSNSRSEMNVSTLELGDSALYLCASSFGTEVDTQYFGPGTRLTVL.

The chain recombines TRBV4-1 with TRBJ2-7, with 7 nucleotides matching TRBD2. V was pared by 1 base and J by 6 bases, with 6 bases of the junction left unmatched. CDR1 is MGHRA and CDR2 is YSYEKL in the germline V gene. CDR3 length: 14 residues. For the CDR3, the DNA is TGCGCCAGCAGCCAAGTGGCGGGAGCCCCCGAGCAGTACTTC. Amino acid sequence: CASSQVAGAPEQYF.

The V gene is TRBV18, the J gene TRBJ1-5; 7 nucleotides match TRBD1. J lost 6 bases, V lost 3 bases, and 5 bases had no gene match. Germline-derived CDR1 and CDR2 are KGHSH and LQKENI. The CDR3 extends over 14 amino acids. CDR3 loop: CASSPRGDSQPQHF. The CDR3, as DNA: TGTGCCAGCTCACCGAGAGGGGACAGTCAGCCCCAGCATTTT.

This clone has only a few counts. The chain recombines TRBV7-2 with TRBJ1-6; a weak D match, TRBD1 (6 bases). CDR1 is SGHTA, CDR2 FQGNSA, per germline. The CDR3 loop spans 15 amino acids. Trimming pared 7 bases from V and 6 bases from J, leaving 16 bases between. CDR3 in DNA: TGTGCCAGCAACGACAGGCCCTCTTCTAATTCACCCCTCCACTTT. Translated: CASNDRPSSNSPLHF.

The chain has TRBV7-2 and TRBJ2-7; weak D call: TRBD2 (5 bases). V was cut by 3 bases and J by 2 bases, with 11 bases left in between. CDR3 size: 14 residues. Germline loops: CDR1 SGHTA, CDR2 FQGNSA. CDR3 region: CASSFSGLTYEQYF. In DNA form, the CDR3 reads TGTGCCAGCAGCTTCTCGGGATTGACCTACGAGCAGTACTTC.

In this sample, this clone turned up once. The V call is TRBV7-7, the J call TRBJ2-5, with TRBD1 identical over 7 bases. The CDR3 sequence is 17 residues long. Germline CDR1 reads SSHAT; CDR2 reads FNYEAQ (reference sequence). J gave up 4 bases and V 5 bases, and 16 bases lay outside the gene matches. DNA for the CDR3: TGTGCCAGCAGCCCTACAACCCAGGGGGAGAGGGGAGAGACCCAGTACTTC. Its translation is CASSPTTQGERGETQYF.

The chain has TRBV11-2 and TRBJ2-5, with D uncertain. This CDR3 has 12 residues. V lost 3 bases and J lost 1, with 3 bases in between. The germline CDR1 and CDR2 sequences are SGHAT and FQNNGV. The CDR3 sequence is CASSFPQETQYF. CDR3 nucleotides: TGTGCCAGCAGCTTCCCCCAAGAGACCCAGTACTTC. Based on the CDR3 plus reference TRBV11-2 and TRBJ2-5, the full variable domain is EAGVAQSPRYKIIEKRQSVAFWCNPISGHATLYWYQQILGQGPKLLIQFQNNGVVDDSQLPKDRFSAERLKGVDSTLKIQPAKLEDSAVYLCASSFPQETQYFGPGTRLLVL.

The chain carries TRBV28 and TRBJ2-7, with D possibly matching TRBD2 (6 bases). V was cut by 4 bases and J by 0 bases, with 13 bases left in between. This CDR3 has 15 residues. Germline-derived CDR1 and CDR2 are MDHEN and SYDVKM. Here the CDR3 reads CASSSLARSSYEQYF. In DNA, the CDR3 is TGTGCCAGCAGTTCCCTAGCGCGAAGCTCCTACGAGCAGTACTTC. The full variable domain, completed using reference TRBV28 and TRBJ2-7, is DVKVTQSSRYLVKRTGEKVFLECVQDMDHENMFWYRQDPGLGLRLIYFSYDVKMKEKGDIPEGYSVSREKKERFSLILESASTNQTSMYLCASSSLARSSYEQYFGPGTRLTVT.

The chain uses TRBV9 and TRBJ1-5; D not resolved. This CDR3 contains 15 residues. Trimming stripped 0 bases from V and 0 bases from J, with 7 bases between. CDR1 and CDR2 (germline): SGDLS, YYNGEE. The chain's CDR3 is CASSVGPYSNQPQHF. DNA of the CDR3: TGTGCCAGCAGCGTAGGGCCTTATAGCAATCAGCCCCAGCATTTT.

This chain joins TRBV10-3 and TRBJ2-1; D is perhaps TRBD2 (7 bases). The germline gives CDR1 ENHRY, CDR2 SYGVKD. The CDR3 is 14 residues long. Trimming cost V 10 bases and J 0 bases, with 13 bases left between them. The CDR3 protein is CATGGRDSYNEQFF. In DNA, the CDR3 is TGTGCCACCGGGGGGCGGGACTCCTACAATGAGCAGTTCTTC.

About this clone itself: Within the sample, other DNA sequences also encode this same CDR3. The J gene is TRBJ1-5, the V gene TRBV7-6; no clear D. V lost 0 bases and J 3 bases, leaving 6 bases between the germline ends. The CDR3 length is 14 residues. In germline, CDR1 is SGHVS, CDR2 FNYEAQ. CDR3 DNA: TGTGCCAGCAGCTTAGCGCCCGACAATCAGCCCCAGCATTTT. It encodes CASSLAPDNQPQHF. Drawing the rest from reference TRBV7-6 and TRBJ1-5, the complete variable domain is GAGVSQSPRYKVTKRGQDVALRCDPISGHVSLYWYRQALGQGPEFLTYFNYEAQQDKSGLPNDRFSAERPEGSISTLTIQRTEQRDSAMYRCASSLAPDNQPQHFGDGTRLSIL.

The chain combines TRBV5-1 with TRBJ1-5; the D gene is possibly TRBD1 (5 bases). The CDR3 is made up of 14 amino acids. The germline CDR1 and CDR2 sequences are SGHRS and YFSETQ. The ends were cut back, 0 bases at V and 6 bases at J, with 10 bases in the middle. The CDR3 sequence: CASSLAQGGQPQHF. As DNA, the CDR3 is TGCGCCAGCAGCTTGGCGCAGGGCGGTCAGCCCCAGCATTTT.

The CDR3 region has the DNA TGTGCCAGCAGCTTAGCGTTTCCGGGGTCGAACACCGGGGAGCTGTTTTTT. Translation: CASSLAFPGSNTGELFF. The genes are TRBV11-2 and TRBJ2-2, with a possible D match to TRBD2 (5 bases). CDR3 length: 17 amino acids. Trimming took off 1 base at V and 0 bases at J, with 12 bases between the two ends. Germline values: CDR1 SGHAT, CDR2 FQNNGV.

This chain joins TRBV19 and TRBJ2-5; D is ambiguous. Germline V gene lookup returns CDR1 LNHDA and CDR2 SQIVND (reference sequence). The germline V and J ends were trimmed by 5 bases and 5 bases, with 12 bases remaining between them. This CDR3 is 13 amino acids long. This CDR3 reads CASSLQVMETQYF. The CDR3 DNA follows: TGTGCCAGTAGTTTGCAGGTCATGGAGACCCAGTACTTC.